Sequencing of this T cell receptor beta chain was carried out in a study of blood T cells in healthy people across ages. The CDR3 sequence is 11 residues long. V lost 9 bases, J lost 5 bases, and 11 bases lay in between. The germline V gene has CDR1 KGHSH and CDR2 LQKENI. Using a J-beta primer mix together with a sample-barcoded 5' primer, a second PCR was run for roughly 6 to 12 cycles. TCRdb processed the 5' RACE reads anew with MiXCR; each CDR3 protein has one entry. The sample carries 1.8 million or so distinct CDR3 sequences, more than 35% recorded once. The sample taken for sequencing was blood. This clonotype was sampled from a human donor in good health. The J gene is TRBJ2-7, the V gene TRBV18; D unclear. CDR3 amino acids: CARLLMNEQYF. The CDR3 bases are TGTGCCAGACTACTAATGAACGAGCAGTACTTC.